Each of the 28 T cell receptor beta chains below was sequenced from the same sample in a study of OX40 agonist ivuxolimab in advanced cancers. Only in-frame clones appear in the TCRdb table, and some are missing; sequencing was by immunoSEQ multiplex PCR. The sample holds some 68,000 clones; about 87% are singletons and the top ten take 0.95% to 1.3%. The source was CD4+ or CD8+ T cells sorted from blood, collected in a trial of the OX40 agonist ivuxolimab. The receptors shown here come from an adult with an advanced solid tumor such as melanoma, head and neck, liver or kidney cancer.

This chain connects TRBV4-1 to TRBJ2-2; 11 positions agree with TRBD2. Germline-derived CDR1 and CDR2 are MGHRA and YSYEKL. The CDR3 loop spans 20 amino acids. With 3 bases clipped from V and 0 bases from J, the junction kept 12 bases outside the gene matches. The CDR3 DNA sequence: TGCGCCAGCAGCCAGGGGGCTAAGACTAGCGGGAACGCGAACACCGGGGAGCTGTTTTTT. This gives the protein CASSQGAKTSGNANTGELFF.

The J gene is TRBJ2-7, the V gene TRBV10-3; D unresolved. V was pared by 2 bases and J by 6 bases, with 5 bases between. Germline V gene data show CDR1 as ENHRY and CDR2 as SYGVKD. CDR3 length: 11 residues. As DNA, the CDR3 is TGTGCCATCAGTGAGAAAGCCGAGCAGTACTTC. It codes for CAISEKAEQYF.

This clone is termed medium-sized (0.01 to 0.1%). The chain recombines TRBV6-5 with TRBJ2-5; D is unresolved. V was cut by 6 bases and J by 7 bases, with 15 bases left in between. The CDR3 loop spans 13 amino acids. The germline V gene encodes CDR1 MNHEY and CDR2 SVGAGI. CDR3 bases: TGTGCCAGCAGCCCTAGACCCGGTGGGACCCAGTACTTC. It codes for CASSPRPGGTQYF.

This clone is a singleton in its sample. V and J are TRBV19 and TRBJ1-2, with no clear D. V shed 2 bases and J shed 10 bases, with 17 bases lying between them. Per germline, CDR1 LNHDA and CDR2 SQIVND (reference sequence). This CDR3 region has 14 residues. This CDR3 is CASSISRDIGTYTF. CDR3 DNA: TGTGCCAGTAGTATAAGTCGAGACATCGGTACCTACACCTTC. The entire variable domain, with the rest obtained from reference TRBV19 and TRBJ1-2, is as follows: DGGITQSPKYLFRKEGQNVTLSCEQNLNHDAMYWYRQDPGQGLRLIYYSQIVNDFQKGDIAEGYSVSREKKESFPLTVTSAQKNPTAFYLCASSISRDIGTYTFGSGTRLTVV.

The chain uses TRBV6-5 and TRBJ1-1; the D gene is possibly TRBD1 (5 bases). Germline assignment: CDR1 MNHEY and CDR2 SVGAGI. Trimming took 4 bases from V and 6 from J, leaving 12 bases between them. The CDR3 has 13 amino acids. As DNA, the CDR3 is TGTGCCAGCAGTTCCTTGTGGGGACCTGAAGCTTTCTTT. It yields the protein CASSSLWGPEAFF.

The DNA for the CDR3 is TGTGCCAGCAGGGCCCAGATAGCGGGAGATACGCAGTATTTT. Translating gives CASRAQIAGDTQYF. The chain recombines TRBV2 with TRBJ2-3; TRBD2 matches at 7 bases. Germline V CDR1 and CDR2: SNHLY, FYNNEI. The CDR3 has 14 residues. V shed 6 bases and J 5 bases; nucleotides not matched to a gene: 8.

The chain recombines TRBV5-4 with TRBJ2-5, with a tentative D call TRBD1 (5 bases). Germline CDR1 reads SGHNT; CDR2 reads YYREEE (reference sequence). This CDR3 is 14 amino acids long. Trimming left V 1 base short and J 11 bases short, with 18 bases between. The CDR3 DNA sequence: TGTGCCAGCAGCTTGCTCGACAGCCTCTTTGAGCAGTACTTC. Its protein product is CASSLLDSLFEQYF.

The genes are TRBV5-1 and TRBJ2-7; D is possibly TRBD2 (6 bases). The CDR3 contains 14 residues. V was shortened by 0 bases and J by 0 bases, with 7 bases between the two germline ends. Germline V lookup: CDR1 SGHRS, CDR2 YFSETQ. The CDR3 DNA reads TGCGCCAGCAGCTTGGACGGGAGCTCCTACGAGCAGTACTTC. As protein: CASSLDGSSYEQYF.

The V and J genes are TRBV5-4 and TRBJ1-2, with no clear D. V lost 0 bases, J lost 7 bases, and 13 bases lay in between. This CDR3 contains 14 residues. Germline values: CDR1 SGHNT, CDR2 YYREEE (reference sequence). The CDR3 sequence: CASSLGSTSGGYTF. CDR3 sequence (DNA): TGTGCCAGCAGCTTGGGCTCTACCTCGGGTGGCTACACCTTC. The full variable domain, with the rest looked up from reference TRBV5-4 and TRBJ1-2, is ETGVTQSPTHLIKTRGQQVTLRCSSQSGHNTVSWYQQALGQGPQFIFQYYREEENGRGNFPPRFSGLQFPNYSSELNVNALELDDSALYLCASSLGSTSGGYTFGSGTRLTVV.

The CDR3 sequence is CSVRSASSYGYTF. The DNA for the CDR3 is TGCAGCGTTAGGTCCGCCTCCTCCTATGGCTACACCTTC. J is TRBJ1-2 and V is TRBV29-1; D unclear. The ends were cut back, 5 bases at V and 4 bases at J, with 14 bases in the middle. The CDR3 extends over 13 amino acids. CDR1 SQVTM and CDR2 ANQGSEA come from the germline V gene. The full variable domain, with the rest looked up from reference TRBV29-1 and TRBJ1-2, is SAVISQKPSRDICQRGTSLTIQCQVDSQVTMMFWYRQQPGQSLTLIATANQGSEATYESGFVIDKFPISRPNLTFSTLTVSNMSPEDSSIYLCSVRSASSYGYTFGSGTRLTVV.

This chain links TRBV19 with TRBJ1-5; 7 bases align to TRBD1. The V gene end was trimmed by 7 bases and the J gene end by 4 bases; junction bases not matched to a gene: 13. Germline V lookup: CDR1 LNHDA, CDR2 SQIVND (reference sequence). The CDR3 runs 16 residues. CDR3 nucleotide sequence: TGTGCCAGTAACGACCCGACAGGGAGCCATAATCAGCCCCAGCATTTT. Amino acids: CASNDPTGSHNQPQHF.

Only a few counts were recorded for this clone. The chain carries TRBV7-8 and TRBJ1-1, with D possibly TRBD1 on 6 matching bases. The CDR3 runs to 14 residues. V lost 5 bases and J 11 bases, leaving 21 bases between the germline ends. CDR1 and CDR2 (germline): SGHVS, FQNEAQ. The CDR3 loop is CASSTRQGPPGAFF. CDR3 sequence (DNA): TGTGCCAGCAGCACCCGCCAGGGGCCGCCGGGGGCTTTCTTT.

This sequence joins TRBV9 and TRBJ2-3, with TRBD2 as a possible D gene (6 bases). V lost 1 base and J lost 4, with 19 bases in between. The CDR3 sequence is 17 residues long. Germline V lookup: CDR1 SGDLS, CDR2 YYNGEE. The CDR3 is CASSVFSRQGGSDTQYF. The CDR3 region has the DNA TGTGCCAGCAGCGTATTTAGTCGGCAGGGAGGCTCAGATACGCAGTATTTT.

This sequence joins TRBV2 and TRBJ1-2; 9 positions agree with TRBD1. CDR1 is SNHLY and CDR2 is FYNNEI in the germline V gene. V was pared by 7 bases and J by 0 bases, with 9 bases of the junction left unmatched. This CDR3 is built from 16 residues. In nucleotides, the CDR3 is TGTGCCAGCAATACTCCGGGACAGGGTGCTAACTATGGCTACACCTTC. This gives the protein CASNTPGQGANYGYTF.

CDR3 residues: CASSFRTGSGELFF. In nucleotides, the CDR3 is TGTGCCAGCAGTTTTCGGACAGGGTCCGGGGAGCTGTTTTTT. This rearrangement joins TRBV28 to TRBJ2-2, with 8 nucleotides matching TRBD1. Per germline, CDR1 MDHEN and CDR2 SYDVKM. The CDR3 length is 14 residues. V trimming: 3 bases; J trimming: 6 bases; junction bases outside the gene matches: 3.

V and J are TRBV15 and TRBJ2-3; D remains unclear. The CDR3 runs to 13 residues. Trimming stripped 1 base from V and 2 bases from J, with 4 bases between. Germline loops: CDR1 LNHNV, CDR2 YYDKDF (reference sequence). The CDR3, as DNA: TGTGCCACCAGCAGAGTCGTCACAGATACGCAGTATTTT. Residues: CATSRVVTDTQYF.

V is TRBV7-2 and J is TRBJ2-5; D not certain. Trimming cost V 2 bases and J 5 bases, with 9 bases left between them. CDR3 length: 13 residues. The germline CDR1 and CDR2 sequences are SGHTA and FQGNSA. In DNA, the CDR3 is TGTGCCAGCAGCTTATACGGGCTGGAGACCCAGTACTTC. Protein sequence: CASSLYGLETQYF. The variable domain in full, completed from reference TRBV7-2 and TRBJ2-5, reads GAGVSQSPSNKVTEKGKDVELRCDPISGHTALYWYRQSLGQGLEFLIYFQGNSAPDKSGLPSDRFSAERTGGSVSTLTIQRTQQEDSAVYLCASSLYGLETQYFGPGTRLLVL.

This clone was seen only a few times. The CDR3 sequence is CASSESFIRWDNDRGDSGNTIYF. In nucleotides, the CDR3 is TGCGCCAGCAGTGAGTCGTTTATCCGATGGGATAATGACAGGGGGGACTCTGGAAACACCATATATTTT. This chain uses TRBV10-1 with TRBJ1-3; TRBD1 matches at 9 bases. CDR1 and CDR2 from the germline V gene are WNHNN and SYGVQD (reference sequence). This CDR3 is 23 amino acids long. V dropped 0 bases and J dropped 0; count of bases not matched to a gene: 21.

CDR3 amino acids: CASSQALDGGEKLFF. In DNA, the CDR3 is TGTGCCAGCAGCCAGGCCCTAGACGGCGGTGAAAAACTGTTTTTT. The J gene is TRBJ1-4, the V gene TRBV4-2; D is unclear. V shed 3 bases and J shed 7 bases, with 15 bases lying between them. Germline assignment: CDR1 LGHNA and CDR2 YNFKEQ. The CDR3 totals 15 residues.

The chain links TRBV11-3 to TRBJ2-6; no definite D call. Trimming pared 3 bases from V and 1 base from J, leaving 10 bases between. Looked up from germline, CDR1 is SGHNT and CDR2 is YENEEA. CDR3 length: 16 residues. Here the CDR3 reads CASSLAIRSGANVLTF. The CDR3 DNA reads TGTGCCAGCAGCTTGGCCATACGGTCTGGGGCCAACGTCCTGACTTTC.

V gene TRBV27 combines with J gene TRBJ2-7, with 11 bases fitting TRBD2. The germline V gene has CDR1 MNHEY and CDR2 SMNVEV (reference sequence). The CDR3 totals 14 residues. J gave up 2 bases and V 8 bases, and 5 bases lay outside the gene matches. CDR3 DNA: TGTGCCAGCCGGAGACTAGCGGGACCCTACGAGCAGTACTTC. It specifies CASRRLAGPYEQYF.

The chain combines TRBV5-1 with TRBJ2-5, with TRBD1 identical over 7 bases. Trimming took 0 bases from V and 1 from J; bases not matched to a gene: 3. The CDR3 loop spans 15 amino acids. The germline gives CDR1 SGHRS, CDR2 YFSETQ. The CDR3 sequence is CASSLVPGGQETQYF. The CDR3 DNA follows: TGCGCCAGCAGCTTGGTCCCAGGGGGCCAAGAGACCCAGTACTTC.

The chain links TRBV7-3 to TRBJ2-2; D is unresolved. The CDR3 consists of 14 residues. V gave up 6 bases and J gave up 2 bases, with 10 bases separating them. Germline CDR1 reads SGHTA; CDR2 reads FQGTGA. CDR3 bases: TGTGCCAGCAGATCGGACGGTAACACCGGGGAGCTGTTTTTT. Its translation: CASRSDGNTGELFF.

The chain couples TRBV6-6 to TRBJ1-5, with 9 bases lining up with TRBD1. This CDR3 is built from 15 residues. From germline, CDR1 is MNHNY and CDR2 SVGAGI (reference sequence). The V and J ends lost 6 bases and 7 bases, in that order; junction bases with no gene match: 10. CDR3 amino acids: CASRIDRGTGQPQHF. The CDR3 DNA sequence: TGTGCCAGCAGGATTGACAGGGGGACGGGACAGCCCCAGCATTTT.

This clone was observed a few times. The V and J genes are TRBV10-3 and TRBJ1-1, with unresolved D. Germline CDR1 reads ENHRY; CDR2 reads SYGVKD. Trimming removed 4 bases from V and 10 bases from J, with 10 bases in between. CDR3 length: 11 residues. In nucleotides, the CDR3 is TGTGCCATCAGTGGCGGTACGGGAGCTTTCTTT. Protein sequence: CAISGGTGAFF.

The J gene is TRBJ1-1, the V gene TRBV28; D remains unclear. Germline loops: CDR1 MDHEN, CDR2 SYDVKM. The V gene lost 6 bases and the J gene lost 3 bases, with 14 bases spanning the gap. This CDR3 is 14 amino acids long. The CDR3 DNA reads TGTGCCAGCAGGCCCGCGGGAGCGTACACTGAAGCTTTCTTT. It yields the protein CASRPAGAYTEAFF.

The rearrangement links TRBV7-6 to TRBJ2-5; TRBD2 agrees at 7 bases. Germline lookup yields CDR1 SGHVS and CDR2 FNYEAQ. V gave up 1 base and J gave up 5 bases; unmatched junction bases: 1. The CDR3 covers 13 residues. The chain's CDR3 is CASSLVGGETQYF. Written as DNA, the CDR3 is TGTGCCAGCAGCTTAGTGGGGGGGGAGACCCAGTACTTC. The whole variable domain, remainder taken from reference TRBV7-6 and TRBJ2-5, is GAGVSQSPRYKVTKRGQDVALRCDPISGHVSLYWYRQALGQGPEFLTYFNYEAQQDKSGLPNDRFSAERPEGSISTLTIQRTEQRDSAMYRCASSLVGGETQYFGPGTRLLVL.

This sequence joins TRBV7-3 and TRBJ2-2, with D unclear. Trimming removed 5 bases from V and 1 base from J, with 14 bases in between. CDR1 and CDR2 (germline): SGHTA, FQGTGA. This CDR3 comprises 16 residues. The CDR3 DNA sequence: TGTGCCAGCAGCCCCCCCGGAGCCGGGAACACCGGGGAGCTGTTTTTT. It specifies CASSPPGAGNTGELFF.